The entry that follows covers one T cell receptor beta chain sequence. The source of the sample is a study of T cells in narcolepsy. Overall study: Healthy controls were enrolled alongside patients with narcolepsy type 1 or type 2.

Clones were sequenced by immunoSEQ multiplex PCR, and TCRdb holds only the in-frame ones, with some missing. There are roughly 38,000 clones in the sample; approximately 86% occur only once, and 1.5% to 2% lies in the top ten. Per germline, CDR1 SGHTA and CDR2 FQGNSA. This CDR3 is 13 amino acids long. Trimming pared 7 bases from V and 7 bases from J, leaving 13 bases between. The source of this sequence is a human donor with narcolepsy. The genes are TRBV7-2 and TRBJ2-2; unclear D gene. Sequenced sample: CD45RA- memory CD4+ T cells from PBMCs. This CDR3 reads CASTTAPGGELFF. CDR3 nucleotide sequence: TGTGCCAGCACAACCGCCCCTGGCGGGGAGCTGTTTTTT.